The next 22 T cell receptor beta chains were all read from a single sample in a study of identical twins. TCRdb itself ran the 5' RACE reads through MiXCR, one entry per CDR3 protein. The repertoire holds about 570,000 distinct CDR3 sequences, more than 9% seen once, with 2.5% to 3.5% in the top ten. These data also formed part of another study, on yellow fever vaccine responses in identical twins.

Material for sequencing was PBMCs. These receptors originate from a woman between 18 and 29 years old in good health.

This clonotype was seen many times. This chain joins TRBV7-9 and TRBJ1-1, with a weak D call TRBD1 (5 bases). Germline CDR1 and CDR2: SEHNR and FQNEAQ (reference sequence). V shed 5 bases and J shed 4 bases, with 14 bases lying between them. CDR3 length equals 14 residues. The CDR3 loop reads CASSPREMGTEAFF. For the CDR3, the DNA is TGTGCCAGCAGCCCCAGGGAGATGGGCACTGAAGCTTTCTTT. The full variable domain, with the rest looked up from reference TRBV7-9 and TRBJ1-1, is DTGVSQNPRHKITKRGQNVTFRCDPISEHNRLYWYRQTLGQGPEFLTYFQNEAQLEKSRLLSDRFSAERPKGSFSTLEIQRTEQGDSAMYLCASSPREMGTEAFFGQGTRLTVV.

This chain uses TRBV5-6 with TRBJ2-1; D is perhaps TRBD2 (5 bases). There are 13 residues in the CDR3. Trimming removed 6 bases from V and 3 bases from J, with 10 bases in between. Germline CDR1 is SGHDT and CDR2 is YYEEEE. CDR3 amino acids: CASTRGDYNEQFF. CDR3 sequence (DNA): TGTGCCAGCACCCGGGGAGACTACAATGAGCAGTTCTTC.

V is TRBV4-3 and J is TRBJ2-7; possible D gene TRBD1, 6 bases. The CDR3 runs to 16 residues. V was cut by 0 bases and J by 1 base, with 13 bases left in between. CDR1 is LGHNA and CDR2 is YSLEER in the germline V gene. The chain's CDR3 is CASSQDRRGPSYEQYF. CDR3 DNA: TGCGCCAGCAGCCAAGATCGCAGGGGCCCTTCCTACGAGCAGTACTTC.

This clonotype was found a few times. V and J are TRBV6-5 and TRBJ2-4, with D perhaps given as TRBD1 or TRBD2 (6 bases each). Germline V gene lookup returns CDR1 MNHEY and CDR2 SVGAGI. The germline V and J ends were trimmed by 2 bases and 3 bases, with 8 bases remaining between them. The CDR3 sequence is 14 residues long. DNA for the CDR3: TGTGCCAGCAGTTACGGAGGGGGCAAAAACATTCAGTACTTC. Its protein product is CASSYGGGKNIQYF.

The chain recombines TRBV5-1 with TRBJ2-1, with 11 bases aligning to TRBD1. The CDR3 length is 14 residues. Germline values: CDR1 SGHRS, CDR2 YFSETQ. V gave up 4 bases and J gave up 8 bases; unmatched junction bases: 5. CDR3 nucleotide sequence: TGCGCCAGCAGCGACGGACAGGGGGCCCATGAGCAGTTCTTC. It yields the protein CASSDGQGAHEQFF.

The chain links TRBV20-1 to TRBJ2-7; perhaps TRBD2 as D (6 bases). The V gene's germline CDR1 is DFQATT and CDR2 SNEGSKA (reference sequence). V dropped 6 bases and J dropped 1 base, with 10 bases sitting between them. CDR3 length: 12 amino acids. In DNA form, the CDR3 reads TGCAGTGCAAATGGGGGGTCCTACGAGCAGTACTTC. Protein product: CSANGGSYEQYF.

The CDR3 loop reads CASSDWSGQGETQYF. CDR3 nucleotides: TGTGCCAGCAGTGATTGGTCTGGACAGGGAGAGACCCAGTACTTC. The chain joins TRBV2 to TRBJ2-5, with 8 positions matching TRBD1. Losses at the gene ends were 3 bases for V and 4 bases for J; bases not matched to a gene: 7. The germline V gene encodes CDR1 SNHLY and CDR2 FYNNEI. This CDR3 is built from 15 residues.

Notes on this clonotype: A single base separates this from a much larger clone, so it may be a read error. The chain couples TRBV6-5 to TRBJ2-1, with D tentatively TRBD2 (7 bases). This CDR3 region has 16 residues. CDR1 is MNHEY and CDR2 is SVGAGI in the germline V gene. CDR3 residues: CASGYLGAGAQSSKFF. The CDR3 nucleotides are TGTGCCAGCGGTTACCTTGGGGCGGGGGCTCAATCCTCAAAGTTCTTC.

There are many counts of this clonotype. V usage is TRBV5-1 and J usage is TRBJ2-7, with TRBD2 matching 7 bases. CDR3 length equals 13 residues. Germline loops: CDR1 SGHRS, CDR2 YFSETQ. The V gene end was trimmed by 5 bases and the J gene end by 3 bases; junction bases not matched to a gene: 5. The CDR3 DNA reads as TGCGCCAGCAGTTCCGGGACTAACTACGAGCAGTACTTC. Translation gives CASSSGTNYEQYF.

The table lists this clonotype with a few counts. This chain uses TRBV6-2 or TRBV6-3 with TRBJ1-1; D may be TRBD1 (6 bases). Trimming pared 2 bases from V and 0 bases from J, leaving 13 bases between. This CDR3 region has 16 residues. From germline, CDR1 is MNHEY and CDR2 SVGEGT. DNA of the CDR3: TGTGCCAGCAGTTACGGGACATTTAGAATGAACACTGAAGCTTTCTTT. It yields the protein CASSYGTFRMNTEAFF.

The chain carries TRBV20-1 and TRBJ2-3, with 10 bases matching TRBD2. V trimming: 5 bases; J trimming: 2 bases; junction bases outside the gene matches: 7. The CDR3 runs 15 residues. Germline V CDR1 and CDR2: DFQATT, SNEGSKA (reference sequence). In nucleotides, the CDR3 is TGCAGTGCTTCTCGGACTAGCGGTACCACAGATACGCAGTATTTT. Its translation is CSASRTSGTTDTQYF.

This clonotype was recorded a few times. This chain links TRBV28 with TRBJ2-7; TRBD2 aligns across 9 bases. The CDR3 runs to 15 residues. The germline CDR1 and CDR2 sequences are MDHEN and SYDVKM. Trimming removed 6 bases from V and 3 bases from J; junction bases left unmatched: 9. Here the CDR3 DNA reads TGTGCCAGCAGCACCAGACTAGCGGTTAACTACGAGCAGTACTTC. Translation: CASSTRLAVNYEQYF.

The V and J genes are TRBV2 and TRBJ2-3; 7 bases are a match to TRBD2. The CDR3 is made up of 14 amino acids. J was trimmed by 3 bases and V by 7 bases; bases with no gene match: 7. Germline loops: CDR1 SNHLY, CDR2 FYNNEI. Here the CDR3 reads CASISSAGTDTQYF. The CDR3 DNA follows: TGTGCCAGCATCTCTTCAGCGGGGACAGATACGCAGTATTTT.

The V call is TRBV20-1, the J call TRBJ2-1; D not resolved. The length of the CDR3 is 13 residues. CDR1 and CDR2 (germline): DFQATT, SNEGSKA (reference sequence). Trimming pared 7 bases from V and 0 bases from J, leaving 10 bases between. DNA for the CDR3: TGCAGTGTCCCTCCGGGCTCCTACAATGAGCAGTTCTTC. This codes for CSVPPGSYNEQFF.

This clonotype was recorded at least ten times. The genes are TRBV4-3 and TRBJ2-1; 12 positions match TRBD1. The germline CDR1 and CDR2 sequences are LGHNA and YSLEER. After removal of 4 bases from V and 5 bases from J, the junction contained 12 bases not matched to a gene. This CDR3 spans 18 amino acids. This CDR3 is CASSPRGTGGFMDNEQFF. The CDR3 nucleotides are TGCGCCAGCAGCCCAAGGGGGACAGGGGGCTTTATGGACAATGAGCAGTTCTTC.

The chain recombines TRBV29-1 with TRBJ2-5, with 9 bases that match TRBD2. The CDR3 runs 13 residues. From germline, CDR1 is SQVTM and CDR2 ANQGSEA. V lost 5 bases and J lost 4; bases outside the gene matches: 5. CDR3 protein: CSVLGTSLETQYF. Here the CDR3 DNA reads TGCAGCGTTCTAGGGACTAGCTTAGAGACCCAGTACTTC.

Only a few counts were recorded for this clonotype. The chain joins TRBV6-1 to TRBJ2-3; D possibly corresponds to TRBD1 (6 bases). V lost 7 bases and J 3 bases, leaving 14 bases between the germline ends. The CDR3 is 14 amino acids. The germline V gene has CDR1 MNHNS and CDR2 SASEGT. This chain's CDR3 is CASTRTVATDTQYF. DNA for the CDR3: TGTGCCAGCACCAGGACAGTGGCAACAGATACGCAGTATTTT.

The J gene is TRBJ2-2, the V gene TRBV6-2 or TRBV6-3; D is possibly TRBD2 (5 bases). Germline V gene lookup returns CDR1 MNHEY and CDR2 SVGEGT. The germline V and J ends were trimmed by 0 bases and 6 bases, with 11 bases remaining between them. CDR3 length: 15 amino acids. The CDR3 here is CASSYSGGLSGELFF. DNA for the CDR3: TGTGCCAGCAGTTACTCTGGAGGCCTTTCCGGGGAGCTGTTTTTT.

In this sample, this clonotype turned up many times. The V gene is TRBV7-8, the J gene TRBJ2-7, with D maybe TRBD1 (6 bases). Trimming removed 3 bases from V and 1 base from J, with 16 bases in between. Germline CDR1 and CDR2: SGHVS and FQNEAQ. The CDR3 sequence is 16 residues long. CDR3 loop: CASSFRDKPLSYEQYF. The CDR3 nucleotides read TGTGCCAGCAGCTTCCGGGACAAGCCGCTTTCCTACGAGCAGTACTTC.

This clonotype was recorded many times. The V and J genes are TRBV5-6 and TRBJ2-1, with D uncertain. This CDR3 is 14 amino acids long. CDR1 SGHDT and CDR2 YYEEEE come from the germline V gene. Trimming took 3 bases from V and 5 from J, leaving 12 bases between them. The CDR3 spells CASSYFGPDNEQFF. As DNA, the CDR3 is TGTGCCAGCAGCTACTTCGGACCCGACAATGAGCAGTTCTTC.

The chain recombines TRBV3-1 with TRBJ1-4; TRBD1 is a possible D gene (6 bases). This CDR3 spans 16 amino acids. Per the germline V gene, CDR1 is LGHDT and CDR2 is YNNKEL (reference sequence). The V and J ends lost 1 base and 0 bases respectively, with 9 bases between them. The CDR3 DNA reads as TGTGCCAGCAGCCAAGTTGAGGGGGCAACTAATGAAAAACTGTTTTTT. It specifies CASSQVEGATNEKLFF.

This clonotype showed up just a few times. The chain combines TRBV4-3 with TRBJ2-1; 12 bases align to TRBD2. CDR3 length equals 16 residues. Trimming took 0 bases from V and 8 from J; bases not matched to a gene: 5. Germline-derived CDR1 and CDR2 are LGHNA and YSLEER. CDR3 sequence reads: CASSQEETSGSYEQFF. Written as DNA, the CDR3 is TGCGCCAGCAGCCAAGAGGAGACTAGCGGGAGCTATGAGCAGTTCTTC.